This T cell receptor beta chain originates from a study of CD8 T cells in ankylosing spondylitis. In TCRdb, the 5' RACE reads were re-called with MiXCR into one record per CDR3 protein. The repertoire includes 200,000 to 300,000 distinct CDR3 sequences, about 11% of them detected once, and about 2.8% sits in the top ten. Unmatched junction bases numbered 8, after V lost 2 bases and J lost 5 bases. The germline gives CDR1 SGHRS, CDR2 YFSETQ. The CDR3 is 16 residues long. This TCR derives from a male donor with ankylosing spondylitis or in good health (not recorded which). J is TRBJ2-3 and V is TRBV5-1; TRBD2 aligns across 10 bases. The sequencing input was blood, either unsorted or a sorted T cell fraction (not recorded which). The CDR3 DNA follows: TGCGCCAGCAGCTTTATAGCGGGAGGAAATCAAGATACGCAGTATTTT. Protein: CASSFIAGGNQDTQYF.